Each of the 19 T cell receptor beta chains below was sequenced from the same sample in a study of vaccination effects on CD4 cells after COVID-19. CD4+ T cells were isolated after around 10 days of culture. Data came from immunoSEQ multiplex PCR; TCRdb stores just in-frame clones and leaves some out. The table includes approximately 46,000 clones, 70% to 75% detected once. No cognate antigen is known for these TCRs. The specimen comprised CD4+ T cells from PBMCs cultured without peptide, sampled before COVID-19 vaccination. The source is a human donor who had a prior SARS-CoV-2 infection.

CDR3 loop: CASSLIRAGEKLFF. In DNA form, the CDR3 reads TGTGCCAGCAGTTTAATCCGGGCGGGAGAAAAACTGTTTTTT. This chain uses TRBV28 with TRBJ1-4; D is unclear. V was shortened by 2 bases and J by 8 bases, with 12 bases between the two germline ends. This CDR3 is built from 14 residues. The germline gives CDR1 MDHEN, CDR2 SYDVKM.

The chain carries TRBV11-3 and TRBJ2-7; D is unclear. Germline values: CDR1 SGHNT, CDR2 YENEEA. CDR3 size: 15 residues. The germline V and J ends were trimmed by 2 bases and 3 bases, with 14 bases remaining between them. The CDR3 loop is CASSLLYGYIYEQYF. In DNA, the CDR3 is TGTGCCAGCAGCTTATTATACGGATATATCTACGAGCAGTACTTC. Drawing the rest from reference TRBV11-3 and TRBJ2-7, the complete variable domain is EAGVVQSPRYKIIEKKQPVAFWCNPISGHNTLYWYLQNLGQGPELLIRYENEEAVDDSQLPKDRFSAERLKGVDSTLKIQPAELGDSAVYLCASSLLYGYIYEQYFGPGTRLTVT.

The V and J genes are TRBV6-5 and TRBJ2-7; D possibly uses TRBD1 or TRBD2 (6 bases each). Germline V gene sequence: CDR1 MNHEY, CDR2 SVGAGI. Trimming pared 8 bases from V and 7 bases from J, leaving 24 bases between. This CDR3 has 15 amino acids. CDR3 in DNA: TGTGCCAGCCACCGTCAGGGACCGGGGGCGGGGGAGCAGTACTTC. Amino acids: CASHRQGPGAGEQYF.

The chain recombines TRBV5-8 with TRBJ2-7, with TRBD2 identical over 7 bases. J was trimmed by 3 bases and V by 0 bases; bases with no gene match: 9. This CDR3 spans 16 amino acids. CDR1 is SGHTS, CDR2 YDEGEE, per germline. In nucleotides, the CDR3 is TGTGCCAGCAGCTTGGTACGAAGCGGGGAGGTCTACGAGCAGTACTTC. Protein: CASSLVRSGEVYEQYF.

This clone was counted a few times. The V and J genes are TRBV25-1 and TRBJ2-3, with D perhaps assigned TRBD1 or TRBD2 (5 bases each). This CDR3 comprises 15 residues. Germline V gene lookup returns CDR1 MGHDK and CDR2 SYGVNS. V was trimmed by 0 bases and J by 0 bases, leaving 7 bases between them. In DNA form, the CDR3 reads TGTGCCAGCAGTGAATATTGGGACAGCACAGATACGCAGTATTTT. Protein product: CASSEYWDSTDTQYF.

This clone was observed once. The chain employs TRBV20-1 and TRBJ2-3; D gene ambiguous. Per the germline V gene, CDR1 is DFQATT and CDR2 is SNEGSKA (reference sequence). V gave up 6 bases and J gave up 8 bases, with 12 bases separating them. The CDR3 length is 11 residues. CDR3 nucleotides: TGCAGTGCAAAAGATCGGGCTACGCAGTATTTT. Translation: CSAKDRATQYF.

The rearrangement links TRBV6-5 to TRBJ2-7; D possibly corresponds to TRBD2 (5 bases). The V and J ends lost 5 bases and 2 bases respectively, with 10 bases between them. The CDR3 runs to 13 residues. The germline V gene encodes CDR1 MNHEY and CDR2 SVGAGI. The CDR3 DNA sequence: TGTGCCAGCAGTACCATCGGGGCCTACGAGCAGTACTTC. Its translation: CASSTIGAYEQYF.

V is TRBV5-1 and J is TRBJ2-7; 8 positions match TRBD2. CDR3 length: 14 amino acids. Germline values: CDR1 SGHRS, CDR2 YFSETQ. Germline trimming cut 2 bases from V and 7 bases from J; bases unmatched to any gene: 8. CDR3 residues: CASSFSGIADEQYF. The CDR3 DNA is TGCGCCAGCAGCTTTAGCGGGATAGCGGATGAGCAGTACTTC.

The rearrangement links TRBV5-6 to TRBJ2-7, with a possible D match to TRBD1 (6 bases). Trimming took 3 bases from V and 3 from J, leaving 13 bases between them. Germline CDR1 reads SGHDT; CDR2 reads YYEEEE. This CDR3 contains 14 residues. The CDR3 reads CASSSPGQFYEQYF. In DNA form, the CDR3 reads TGTGCCAGCAGCTCTCCTGGACAGTTCTACGAGCAGTACTTC. Based on the CDR3 plus reference TRBV5-6 and TRBJ2-7, the full variable domain is DAGVTQSPTHLIKTRGQQVTLRCSPKSGHDTVSWYQQALGQGPQFIFQYYEEEERQRGNFPDRFSGHQFPNYSSELNVNALLLGDSALYLCASSSPGQFYEQYFGPGTRLTVT.

This clone was detected once. J is TRBJ1-1 and V is TRBV30; 7 bases are shared with TRBD1. This CDR3 is built from 14 residues. The V gene end was trimmed by 2 bases and the J gene end by 8 bases; junction bases not matched to a gene: 11. The germline V gene encodes CDR1 GTSNPN and CDR2 SVGIG (reference sequence). The CDR3 nucleotides read TGTGCCTGGAGTCCCGGGACAGAAAGGGCGGAAGCTTTCTTT. Translated, it gives CAWSPGTERAEAFF.

This clone was counted between two and nine times. This chain links TRBV19 with TRBJ2-7, with TRBD1 identical over 9 bases. The CDR3 sequence is 16 residues long. With V trimmed by 3 bases and J by 4 bases, 10 bases remained unmatched. Germline assignment: CDR1 LNHDA and CDR2 SQIVND (reference sequence). The CDR3 protein is CASSIRWGQGRYEQYF. The CDR3 region has the DNA TGTGCCAGTAGTATCCGATGGGGACAGGGTAGGTACGAGCAGTACTTC.

This clone was counted a single time. J is TRBJ2-1 and V is TRBV5-4, with 8 bases aligning to TRBD1. The length of the CDR3 is 17 residues. V dropped 4 bases and J dropped 0; count of bases not matched to a gene: 9. The germline CDR1 and CDR2 sequences are SGHNT and YYREEE (reference sequence). The CDR3 sequence is CASSDYITGGSYNEQFF. The CDR3 nucleotides read TGTGCCAGCAGCGATTATATTACAGGGGGCTCCTACAATGAGCAGTTCTTC.

This clone appeared a few times. The V call is TRBV6-6, the J call TRBJ1-2, with D unresolved. Trimming took 4 bases from V and 8 from J, leaving 17 bases between them. Germline values: CDR1 MNHNY, CDR2 SVGAGI (reference sequence). The CDR3 runs 14 residues. CDR3 in amino acids: CASSSSDWAKGYTF. CDR3 bases: TGTGCCAGCAGTTCATCGGACTGGGCCAAAGGCTACACCTTC.

This chain joins TRBV5-1 and TRBJ2-1; 9 positions agree with TRBD2. Germline V gene sequence: CDR1 SGHRS, CDR2 YFSETQ. The CDR3 has 16 amino acids. The V and J ends lost 2 bases and 4 bases, in that order; junction bases with no gene match: 7. The CDR3 bases are TGCGCCAGCAGCTTTTTAATGGCGGGAGGGTACAATGAGCAGTTCTTC. Translation: CASSFLMAGGYNEQFF.

The rearrangement links TRBV30 to TRBJ2-2; TRBD2 agrees at 11 bases. CDR3 size: 18 residues. J gave up 3 bases and V 0 bases, and 9 bases lay outside the gene matches. Germline V gene sequence: CDR1 GTSNPN, CDR2 SVGIG (reference sequence). As DNA, the CDR3 is TGTGCCTGGAGTGTGCCCGGGCTAGCGGGGGGCTACACCGGGGAGCTGTTTTTT. It codes for CAWSVPGLAGGYTGELFF.

The J gene is TRBJ1-4, the V gene TRBV6-5, with 7 bases that match TRBD1. CDR1 and CDR2 from the germline V gene are MNHEY and SVGAGI. The ends lost 6 bases at V and 7 bases at J; junction bases unmatched: 8. This CDR3 spans 14 amino acids. The CDR3 reads CASSPKTGFEKLFF. CDR3 in DNA: TGTGCCAGCAGCCCCAAGACAGGGTTTGAAAAACTGTTTTTT.

CDR3 in amino acids: CASRGQEQETQYF. CDR3 DNA: TGTGCCAGCAGGGGACAGGAACAAGAGACCCAGTACTTC. The chain has TRBV12-3 or TRBV12-4 and TRBJ2-5, with 8 bases aligning to TRBD1. This CDR3 has 13 residues. The V and J ends lost 6 bases and 2 bases, in that order; junction bases with no gene match: 2.

J is TRBJ1-4 and V is TRBV6-5; D unresolved. V was pared by 0 bases and J by 8 bases, with 13 bases between. The CDR3 loop spans 15 amino acids. Germline V gene lookup returns CDR1 MNHEY and CDR2 SVGAGI. CDR3: CASSYSTGFREKLFF. The DNA for the CDR3 is TGTGCCAGCAGTTACTCTACGGGGTTCCGGGAAAAACTGTTTTTT.

This clone was seen just once. The chain combines TRBV3-1 (or the pseudogene TRBV3-2) with TRBJ1-2; D gene uncertain. Germline-derived CDR1 and CDR2 are LGHDT and YNNKEL (reference sequence). Trimming left V 0 bases short and J 1 base short, with 6 bases between. There are 14 residues in the CDR3. CDR3 nucleotides: TGTGCCAGCAGCCAAGAGGCAATTAACTATGGCTACACCTTC. This sequence encodes CASSQEAINYGYTF.